These T cell receptor beta chains were read from a single sample in a study of cytomegalovirus exposure and HLA in healthy donors. The data were produced by immunoSEQ multiplex PCR, yet TCRdb's version contains in-frame clones alone and is incomplete. The data show under 300,000 clones, 80% to 85% seen once. The specimen was PBMCs. The receptor source for this set is a woman in her fifties or sixties in good health and CMV-seropositive. Each CDR3 is given with its conserved first and last residue. A D gene is named only where the DNA matches it firmly. The size field is filled for only some rows; it gives once, few, many or a size class.

TRBD1	NA	TRBV7-9	TRBJ2-4	TGTGCCAGCGGGGGACAGGGTGAAAACATTCAGTACTTC	CASGGQGENIQYF
TRBD2	NA	TRBV28	TRBJ2-7	TGTGCCAGCAGTCCTGGGGGGGGAGGGTACGAGCAGTACTTC	CASSPGGGGYEQYF
TRBD1	NA	TRBV7-9	TRBJ1-1	TGTGCCAGCAGCCAGACAGGGATTGGGGAAGCTTTCTTT	CASSQTGIGEAFF
NA	NA	TRBV5-1	TRBJ1-2	TGCGCCAGCAGCTCAGGTTCGGGGAATGGCTACACCTTC	CASSSGSGNGYTF
NA	once	TRBV28	TRBJ2-7	TGTGCCAGCAGGGAGAGCTCCTACGAGCAGTACTTC	CASRESSYEQYF
NA	NA	TRBV5-1	TRBJ2-5	TGCGCCAGCAGCTTGGACAGGGTGGGACAAGAGACCCAGTACTTC	CASSLDRVGQETQYF
TRBD1	NA	TRBV10-2	TRBJ2-5	TGCGCCAGCAGGGAGAGACAGGGTTATTGGGAGACCCAGTACTTC	CASRERQGYWETQYF
TRBD2	few	TRBV10-3	TRBJ2-3	TGTGCCATCAGTACTAGCGGGACGGCAGATACGCAGTATTTT	CAISTSGTADTQYF
TRBD1	NA	TRBV30	TRBJ1-3	TGTGCCTGGAGCCCGGACAGGGGTCGTTTTGGAAACACCATATATTTT	CAWSPDRGRFGNTIYF
NA	once	TRBV20-1	TRBJ1-2	TGTAGTGCGCCATCCTCGCGGGGCTACACCTTC	CSAPSSRGYTF
TRBD2	NA	TRBV6-5	TRBJ2-7	TGTGCCAGCAGTACAGGGACTAGCGGGAGTCGGGAGCAGTACTTC	CASSTGTSGSREQYF
NA	NA	TRBV4-1	TRBJ1-2	TGCGCCAGCAGCCAAGACGGTCGACAAGAGCATGGCTACACCTTC	CASSQDGRQEHGYTF
TRBD1	NA	TRBV7-8	TRBJ2-7	TGTGCCAGCAGCCCGGTAGGGACAGGGGGTTACGAGCAGTACTTC	CASSPVGTGGYEQYF
TRBD1	NA	TRBV10-1	TRBJ1-2	TGCGCCAGCAGTGAAATCCCCCCGGGACAGACAGTTAGGTGCTATGGCTACACCTTC	CASSEIPPGQTVRCYGYTF
NA	once	TRBV27	TRBJ2-1	TGTGCCAGCAGTTTTGCAGGGACTCTCCTCTACAATGAGCAGTTCTTC	CASSFAGTLLYNEQFF
TRBD2	NA	TRBV4-1	TRBJ2-3	TGCGCCAGCAGCCAAGGGGTAGCGGGATCCAGCACAGATACGCAGTATTTT	CASSQGVAGSSTDTQYF
NA	NA	TRBV6-1	TRBJ1-2	TGTGCCGGAGCCCTCATGCCTAACTATGGCTACACCTTC	CAGALMPNYGYTF
TRBD2	once	TRBV5-1	TRBJ2-3	TGCGCCAGCAGCTACGGACTAGCGGGAGAGGATTTTAGCACAGATACGCAGTATTTT	CASSYGLAGEDFSTDTQYF
NA	NA	TRBV19	TRBJ2-5	TGTGCCAGTTCACAGAACCAAGAGACCCAGTACTTC	CASSQNQETQYF
TRBD1	NA	TRBV7-9	TRBJ2-1	TGTTCCAGCAGCTTAGTTGAGGGACAGGGGAATGAGCAGTTCTTC	CSSSLVEGQGNEQFF
NA	NA	TRBV28	TRBJ2-7	TGTGCCAGCAGCCTCCCAGCCTACGAGCAGTACTTC	CASSLPAYEQYF
TRBD2	NA	TRBV5-1	TRBJ2-1	TGCGCCAGCAGCAGTACCGCAGCGGGAGGCTTCTACAATGAGCAGTTCTTC	CASSSTAAGGFYNEQFF
NA	NA	TRBV27	TRBJ1-1	TGTGCCAGCAGTCCCCCAGGGGTCCTTATCGACACTGAAGCTTTCTTT	CASSPPGVLIDTEAFF
TRBD2	NA	TRBV5-1	TRBJ2-1	TGCGCCAGCAGCTTGGGTGGACTAGCGGGAGAGTACGAGCAGTTCTTC	CASSLGGLAGEYEQFF
TRBD2	NA	TRBV7-6	TRBJ2-1	TGTGCCAGCAGCTTAAACGCGGGAGAGGACAATGAGCAGTTCTTC	CASSLNAGEDNEQFF
TRBD1	NA	TRBV5-1	TRBJ2-2	TGCGCCAGCAGCGCATGGACAGGGAACACCGGGGAGCTGTTTTTT	CASSAWTGNTGELFF
NA	NA	TRBV10-3	TRBJ2-7	TGTGCCATCAGTGATGGCGGGGACTACGAGCAGTACTTC	CAISDGGDYEQYF
NA	NA	TRBV15	TRBJ2-7	TGTGCCACCAGCAGAGATTTTAATAGCTACGAGCAGTACTTC	CATSRDFNSYEQYF
TRBD2	NA	TRBV9	TRBJ2-1	TGTGCCAGCAGCGTAGGCAGCGGGAGAAATGAGCAGTTCTTC	CASSVGSGRNEQFF
TRBD2	NA	TRBV18	TRBJ2-3	TGTGCCAGCTCACCACCGGGACTAGCGGGAGTTGGAACGCAGTATTTT	CASSPPGLAGVGTQYF
NA	NA	TRBV18	TRBJ1-2	TGTGCCAGCTCACCACGCCAGTCTGACTATGGCTACACCTTC	CASSPRQSDYGYTF
NA	NA	TRBV4-1	TRBJ2-7	TGCGCCAGCAGCCAAGGTACCCCCAGCTCCTACGAGCAGTACTTC	CASSQGTPSSYEQYF
TRBD2	NA	TRBV11-3	TRBJ2-7	TGTGCCAGCAGCTTAACAACTAGCGGGAACGAGCAGTACTTC	CASSLTTSGNEQYF
NA	NA	TRBV7-2	TRBJ1-1	TGTGCCAGCAGCTTAGACAGGGAAACTGAAGCTTTCTTT	CASSLDRETEAFF
TRBD1	NA	TRBV14	TRBJ2-1	TGTGCCAGCAGCCGAGTCGGGACAGGGCCGGGAGTCAATGAGCAGTTCTTC	CASSRVGTGPGVNEQFF
NA	NA	TRBV4-1	TRBJ2-1	TGCGCCAGCAGCCAAGATAGGAGCTCCTACAATGAGCAGTTCTTC	CASSQDRSSYNEQFF
NA	NA	TRBV29-1	TRBJ1-1	TGCAGCGTTTCCCATAGCGGGGCTTTCTTT	CSVSHSGAFF
TRBD1	NA	TRBV9	TRBJ1-1	TGTGCCAGCAGCGTAGTTTGGGACAGGGTATCAGTGTCGAGGAACACTGAAGCTTTCTTT	CASSVVWDRVSVSRNTEAFF
TRBD1	NA	TRBV27	TRBJ2-5	TGTGCCAGCAGGGGGCAGGGGGCCCTCCAAGAGACCCAGTACTTC	CASRGQGALQETQYF
TRBD2	once	TRBV6-6	TRBJ2-1	TGTGCCAGCACCCGGGGGAGGGCCTCCTACAATGAGCAGTTCTTC	CASTRGRASYNEQFF
NA	NA	TRBV9	TRBJ1-3	TGTGCCAGCAGCGTAAAAGACAGGCTTTCTGGAAACACCATATATTTT	CASSVKDRLSGNTIYF
NA	NA	TRBV5-1	TRBJ1-1	TGCGCCAGCAGCTTGGACCGTCCGGACACTGAAGCTTTCTTT	CASSLDRPDTEAFF
TRBD2	NA	TRBV5-1	TRBJ2-7	TGCGCCAGCAGCCCGCCGGGAGGATACGAGCAGTACTTC	CASSPPGGYEQYF
TRBD2	NA	TRBV30	TRBJ2-2	TGTGCCTGGAGTGAGGGGACTAGTCAGAACACCGGGGAGCTGTTTTTT	CAWSEGTSQNTGELFF
TRBD2	NA	TRBV9	TRBJ2-7	TGTGCCAGCAGCGTAGATGCGGGAGCGGTCTACGAGCAGTACTTC	CASSVDAGAVYEQYF
NA	NA	TRBV11-1	TRBJ2-7	TGTGCCAGCAGCCTTCGAGGGCCCTACGAGCAGTACTTC	CASSLRGPYEQYF
NA	NA	TRBV4-1	TRBJ2-3	TGCGCCAGCAGCCTAGACGGCGGGGATGCGACAGATACGCAGTATTTT	CASSLDGGDATDTQYF
TRBD2	once	TRBV5-4	TRBJ2-1	TGTGCCAGCAGCTCGGGACTAGCGGCCTCCTACAATGAGCAGTTCTTC	CASSSGLAASYNEQFF
NA	NA	TRBV9	TRBJ2-2	TGTGCCAGCAGCGTAGATCCGCAGGTTGGGGAGCTGTTTTTT	CASSVDPQVGELFF